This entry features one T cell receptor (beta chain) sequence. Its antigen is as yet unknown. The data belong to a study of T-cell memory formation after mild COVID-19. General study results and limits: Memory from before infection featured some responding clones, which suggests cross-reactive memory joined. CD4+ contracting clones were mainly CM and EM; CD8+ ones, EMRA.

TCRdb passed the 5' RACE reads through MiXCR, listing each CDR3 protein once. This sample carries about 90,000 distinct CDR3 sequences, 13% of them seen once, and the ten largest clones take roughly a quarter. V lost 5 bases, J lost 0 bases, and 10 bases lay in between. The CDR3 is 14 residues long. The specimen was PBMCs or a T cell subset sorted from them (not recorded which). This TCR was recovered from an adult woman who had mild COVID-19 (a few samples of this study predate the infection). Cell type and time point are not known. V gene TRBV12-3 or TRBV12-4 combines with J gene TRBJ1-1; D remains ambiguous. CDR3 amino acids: CASSDGLMNTEAFF. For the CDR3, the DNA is TGTGCCAGCAGTGATGGACTGATGAACACTGAAGCTTTCTTT.